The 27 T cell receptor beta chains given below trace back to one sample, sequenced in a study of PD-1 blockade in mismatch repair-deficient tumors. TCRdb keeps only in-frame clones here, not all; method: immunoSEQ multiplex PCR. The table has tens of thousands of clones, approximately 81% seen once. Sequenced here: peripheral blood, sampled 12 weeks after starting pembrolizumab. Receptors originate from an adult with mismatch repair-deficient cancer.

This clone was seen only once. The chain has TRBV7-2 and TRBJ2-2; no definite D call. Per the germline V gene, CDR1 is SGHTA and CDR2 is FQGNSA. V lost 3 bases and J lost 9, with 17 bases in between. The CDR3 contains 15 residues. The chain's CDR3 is CASSFTWDVGRELFF. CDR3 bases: TGTGCCAGCAGCTTTACCTGGGATGTAGGCCGGGAGCTGTTTTTT.

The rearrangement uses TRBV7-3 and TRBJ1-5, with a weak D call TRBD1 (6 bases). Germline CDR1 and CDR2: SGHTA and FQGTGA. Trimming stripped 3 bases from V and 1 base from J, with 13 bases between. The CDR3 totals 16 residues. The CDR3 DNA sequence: TGTGCCAGCAGCTTTTCAGGGGCGGTAAGCAATCAGCCCCAGCATTTT. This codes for CASSFSGAVSNQPQHF. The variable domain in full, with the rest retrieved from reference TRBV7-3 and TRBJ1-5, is GAGVSQTPSNKVTEKGKYVELRCDPISGHTALYWYRQSLGQGPEFLIYFQGTGAADDSGLPNDRFFAVRPEGSVSTLKIQRTERGDSAVYLCASSFSGAVSNQPQHFGDGTRLSIL.

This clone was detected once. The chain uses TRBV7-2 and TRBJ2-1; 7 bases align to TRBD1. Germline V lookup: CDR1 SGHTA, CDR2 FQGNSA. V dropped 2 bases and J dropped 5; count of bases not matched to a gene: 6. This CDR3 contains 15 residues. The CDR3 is CASSLSGGNNNEQFF. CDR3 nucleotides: TGTGCCAGCAGCTTATCAGGGGGAAACAACAATGAGCAGTTCTTC.

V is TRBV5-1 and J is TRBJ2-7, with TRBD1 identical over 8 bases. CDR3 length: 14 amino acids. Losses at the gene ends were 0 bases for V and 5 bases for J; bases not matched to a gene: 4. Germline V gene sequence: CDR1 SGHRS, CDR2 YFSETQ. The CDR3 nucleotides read TGCGCCAGCAGCTTGGGACAGGGGTCAAACGAGCAGTACTTC. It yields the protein CASSLGQGSNEQYF.

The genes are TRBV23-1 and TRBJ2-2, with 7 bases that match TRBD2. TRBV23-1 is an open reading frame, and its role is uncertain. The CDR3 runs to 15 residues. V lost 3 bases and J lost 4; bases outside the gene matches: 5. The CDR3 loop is CASSQGGSCTGELFF. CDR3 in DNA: TGCGCCAGCAGTCAGGGCGGGAGTTGCACCGGGGAGCTGTTTTTT.

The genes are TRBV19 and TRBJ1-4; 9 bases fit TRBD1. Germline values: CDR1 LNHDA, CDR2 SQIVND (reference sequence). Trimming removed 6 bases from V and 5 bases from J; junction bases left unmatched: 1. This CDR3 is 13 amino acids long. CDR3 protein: CASRDRGNEKLFF. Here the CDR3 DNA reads TGTGCCAGTAGAGACAGGGGGAATGAAAAACTGTTTTTT.

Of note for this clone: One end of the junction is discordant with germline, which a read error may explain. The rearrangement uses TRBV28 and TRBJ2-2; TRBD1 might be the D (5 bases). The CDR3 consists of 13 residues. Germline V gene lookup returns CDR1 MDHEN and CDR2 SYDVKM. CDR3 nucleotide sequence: TGTGCCAGCGGTTTCCAGGGCTCCGGGGAGCTGTTTTTT. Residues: CASGFQGSGELFF.

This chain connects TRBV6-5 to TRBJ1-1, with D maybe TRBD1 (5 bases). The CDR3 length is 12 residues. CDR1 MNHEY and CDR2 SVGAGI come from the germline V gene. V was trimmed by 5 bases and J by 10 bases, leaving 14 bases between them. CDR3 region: CASSHGGDAAFF. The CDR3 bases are TGTGCCAGCAGTCACGGGGGGGATGCAGCTTTCTTT.

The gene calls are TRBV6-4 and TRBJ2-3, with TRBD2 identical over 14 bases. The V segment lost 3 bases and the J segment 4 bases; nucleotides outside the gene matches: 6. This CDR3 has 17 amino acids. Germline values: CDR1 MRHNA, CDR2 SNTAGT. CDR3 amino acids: CASSEGTSGSVSDTQYF. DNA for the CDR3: TGTGCCAGCAGTGAAGGGACTAGCGGGAGTGTCTCAGATACGCAGTATTTT.

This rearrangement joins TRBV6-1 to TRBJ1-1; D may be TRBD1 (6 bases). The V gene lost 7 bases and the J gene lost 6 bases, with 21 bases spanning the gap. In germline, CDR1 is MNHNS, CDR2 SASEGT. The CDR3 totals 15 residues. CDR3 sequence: CASKPPGQKWAEAFF. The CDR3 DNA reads TGTGCCAGCAAACCCCCTGGACAGAAATGGGCTGAAGCTTTCTTT.

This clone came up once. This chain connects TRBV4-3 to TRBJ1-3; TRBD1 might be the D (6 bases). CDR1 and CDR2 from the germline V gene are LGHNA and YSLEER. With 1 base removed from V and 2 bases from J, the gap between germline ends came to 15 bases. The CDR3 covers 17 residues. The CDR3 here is CASSQVGGRGAGNTIYF. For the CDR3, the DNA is TGCGCCAGCAGCCAAGTTGGGGGTAGGGGGGCTGGAAACACCATATATTTT.

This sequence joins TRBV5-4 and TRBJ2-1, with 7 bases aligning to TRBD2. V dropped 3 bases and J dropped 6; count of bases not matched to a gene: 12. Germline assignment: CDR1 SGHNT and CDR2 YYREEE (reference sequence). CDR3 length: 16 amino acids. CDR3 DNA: TGTGCCAGCAGCTCTACACTAGCGACACTTGTCAATGAGCAGTTCTTC. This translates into CASSSTLATLVNEQFF.

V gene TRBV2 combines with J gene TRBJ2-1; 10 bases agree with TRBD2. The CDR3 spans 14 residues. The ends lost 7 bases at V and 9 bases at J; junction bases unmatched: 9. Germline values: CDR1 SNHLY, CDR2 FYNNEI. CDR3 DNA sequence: TGTGCCAGCAAGGGGACTAGCGTTAAGGTTGAGCAGTTCTTC. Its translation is CASKGTSVKVEQFF.

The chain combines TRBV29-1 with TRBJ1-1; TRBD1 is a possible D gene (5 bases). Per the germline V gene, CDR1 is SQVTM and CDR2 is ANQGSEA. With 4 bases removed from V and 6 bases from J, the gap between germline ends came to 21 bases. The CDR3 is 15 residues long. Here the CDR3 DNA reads TGCAGCGTTGGGGGCAGGAGGGAAGTTGGGCCTGAAGCTTTCTTT. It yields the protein CSVGGRREVGPEAFF.

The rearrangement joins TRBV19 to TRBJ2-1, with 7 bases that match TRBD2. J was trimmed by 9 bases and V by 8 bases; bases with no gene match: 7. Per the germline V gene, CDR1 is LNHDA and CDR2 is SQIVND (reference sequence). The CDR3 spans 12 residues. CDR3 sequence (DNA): TGTGCCAGTTCCGGGGGGACGCTTGAGCAGTTCTTC. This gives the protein CASSGGTLEQFF.

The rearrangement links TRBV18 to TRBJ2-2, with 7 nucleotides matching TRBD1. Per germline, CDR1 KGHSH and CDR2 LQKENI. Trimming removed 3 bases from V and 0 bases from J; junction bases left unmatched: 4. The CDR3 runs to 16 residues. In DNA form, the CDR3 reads TGTGCCAGCTCACCTGGACAGGCCTCGAACACCGGGGAGCTGTTTTTT. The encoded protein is CASSPGQASNTGELFF.

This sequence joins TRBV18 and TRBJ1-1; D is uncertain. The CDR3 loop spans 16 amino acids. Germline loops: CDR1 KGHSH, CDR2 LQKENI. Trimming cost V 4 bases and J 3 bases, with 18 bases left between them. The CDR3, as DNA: TGTGCCAGCTCACACTCGAGAAACTTAAGGGACACTGAAGCTTTCTTT. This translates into CASSHSRNLRDTEAFF. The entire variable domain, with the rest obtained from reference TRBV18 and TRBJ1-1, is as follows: NAGVMQNPRHLVRRRGQEARLRCSPMKGHSHVYWYRQLPEEGLKFMVYLQKENIIDESGMPKERFSAEFPKEGPSILRIQQVVRGDSAAYFCASSHSRNLRDTEAFFGQGTRLTVV.

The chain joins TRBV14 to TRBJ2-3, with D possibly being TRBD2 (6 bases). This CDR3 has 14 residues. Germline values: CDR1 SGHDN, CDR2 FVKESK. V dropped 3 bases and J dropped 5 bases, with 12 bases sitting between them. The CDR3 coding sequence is TGTGCCAGCAGCCACAGACTAGGGCGAGATACGCAGTATTTT. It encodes CASSHRLGRDTQYF.

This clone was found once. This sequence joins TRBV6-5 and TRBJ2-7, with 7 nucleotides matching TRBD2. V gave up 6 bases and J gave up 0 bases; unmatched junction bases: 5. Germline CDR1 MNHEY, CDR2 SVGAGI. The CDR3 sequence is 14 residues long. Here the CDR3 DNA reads TGTGCCAGCAGCCCCAGCGGGATCTCCTACGAGCAGTACTTC. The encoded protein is CASSPSGISYEQYF.

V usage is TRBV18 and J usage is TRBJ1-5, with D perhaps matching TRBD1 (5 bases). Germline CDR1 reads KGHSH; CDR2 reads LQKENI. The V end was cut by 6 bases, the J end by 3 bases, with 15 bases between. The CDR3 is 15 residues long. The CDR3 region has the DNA TGTGCCAGCTCGCCAGGGCAGGGCTACAATCAGCCCCAGCATTTT. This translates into CASSPGQGYNQPQHF.

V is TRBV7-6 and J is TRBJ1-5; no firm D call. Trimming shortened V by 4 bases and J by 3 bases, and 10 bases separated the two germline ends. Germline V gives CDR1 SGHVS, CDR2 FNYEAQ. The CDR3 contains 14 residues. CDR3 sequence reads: CASSSSNNNQPQHF. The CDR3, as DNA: TGTGCCAGCAGCTCTAGTAATAACAATCAGCCCCAGCATTTT.

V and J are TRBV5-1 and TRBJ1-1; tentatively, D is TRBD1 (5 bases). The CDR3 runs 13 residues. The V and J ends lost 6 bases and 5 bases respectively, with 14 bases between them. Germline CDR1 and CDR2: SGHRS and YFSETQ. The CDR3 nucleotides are TGCGCCAGCACCCCCTCGGGGCCGACTGAAGCTTTCTTT. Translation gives CASTPSGPTEAFF.

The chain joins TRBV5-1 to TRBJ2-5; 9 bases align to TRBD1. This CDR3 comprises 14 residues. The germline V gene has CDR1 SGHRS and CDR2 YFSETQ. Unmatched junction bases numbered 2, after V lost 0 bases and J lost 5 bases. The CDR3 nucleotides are TGCGCCAGCAGCTTGGGGGACAGGGTTGAGACCCAGTACTTC. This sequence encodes CASSLGDRVETQYF.

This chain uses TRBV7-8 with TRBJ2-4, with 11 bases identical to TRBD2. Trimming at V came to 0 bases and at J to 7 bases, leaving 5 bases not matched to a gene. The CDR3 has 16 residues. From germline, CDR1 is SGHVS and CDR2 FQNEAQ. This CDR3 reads CASSLALAGAGNIQYF. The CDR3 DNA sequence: TGTGCCAGCAGCTTAGCACTAGCGGGAGCGGGGAACATTCAGTACTTC.

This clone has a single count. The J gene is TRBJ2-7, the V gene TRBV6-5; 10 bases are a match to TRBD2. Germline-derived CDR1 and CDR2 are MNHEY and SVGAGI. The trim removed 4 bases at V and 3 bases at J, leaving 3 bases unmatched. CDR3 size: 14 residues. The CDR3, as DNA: TGTGCCAGCAGTTTAGCGGGAGGCGACTACGAGCAGTACTTC. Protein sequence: CASSLAGGDYEQYF.

CDR3 residues: CASSERASGRGEQFF. CDR3 DNA sequence: TGTGCCAGCAGTGAAAGGGCTAGCGGGAGAGGGGAGCAGTTCTTC. V usage is TRBV2 and J usage is TRBJ2-1, with 10 bases matching TRBD2. This CDR3 has 15 residues. CDR1 is SNHLY, CDR2 FYNNEI, per germline. V was pared by 2 bases and J by 10 bases, with 8 bases of the junction left unmatched. The full variable domain, rest sourced from reference TRBV2 and TRBJ2-1, is EPEVTQTPSHQVTQMGQEVILRCVPISNHLYFYWYRQILGQKVEFLVSFYNNEISEKSEIFDDQFSVERPDGSNFTLKIRSTKLEDSAMYFCASSERASGRGEQFFGPGTRLTVL.

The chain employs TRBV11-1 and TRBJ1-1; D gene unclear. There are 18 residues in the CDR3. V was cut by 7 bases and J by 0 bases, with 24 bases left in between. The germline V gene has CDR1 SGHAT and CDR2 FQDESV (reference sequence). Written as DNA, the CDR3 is TGTGCCAGCAACCCAACCCCGGGGTCAAATATGATGAACACTGAAGCTTTCTTT. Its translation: CASNPTPGSNMMNTEAFF.